This entry lists 21 T cell receptor beta chains sequenced from one sample in a study of blood T cell repertoires in COVID-19. Measured with immunoSEQ multiplex PCR; TCRdb has only the in-frame clones, and not every one. The sample shows about 68,000 clones, about nine tenths of them seen only once. Sequencing input: peripheral blood. Receptor source: a young man with acute or convalescent COVID-19.

This chain joins TRBV4-1 and TRBJ1-2, with D unresolved. The CDR3 spans 14 residues. V gave up 1 base and J gave up 3 bases, with 9 bases separating them. Per the germline V gene, CDR1 is MGHRA and CDR2 is YSYEKL. CDR3 residues: CASSQVTAHYGYTF. The CDR3 region has the DNA TGCGCCAGCAGCCAAGTAACAGCCCACTATGGCTACACCTTC.

V is TRBV28 and J is TRBJ1-3, with D uncertain. V was cut by 6 bases and J by 0 bases, with 9 bases left in between. The V gene's germline CDR1 is MDHEN and CDR2 SYDVKM. This CDR3 spans 14 amino acids. The DNA of the CDR3 is TGTGCCAGCAGGGGCCTCAACTCTGGAAACACCATATATTTT. Its translation: CASRGLNSGNTIYF.

This clone was detected a few times. The chain uses TRBV27 and TRBJ2-7, with D uncertain. The V end was cut by 6 bases, the J end by 3 bases, with 15 bases between. The CDR3 sequence is 14 residues long. In germline, CDR1 is MNHEY, CDR2 SMNVEV (reference sequence). The CDR3 reads CASRTTGSNYEQYF. CDR3 DNA sequence: TGTGCCAGCAGGACCACCGGGTCGAACTACGAGCAGTACTTC.

This chain links TRBV28 with TRBJ1-4, with D possibly matching TRBD1 (5 bases). CDR3 length: 15 amino acids. Germline V gene lookup returns CDR1 MDHEN and CDR2 SYDVKM. Trimming removed 5 bases at V and 0 bases at J, with 10 bases between. The CDR3 sequence is CASSALGPTNEKLFF. The CDR3 DNA reads TGTGCCAGCAGTGCCTTGGGGCCAACTAATGAAAAACTGTTTTTT. Full variable domain (missing parts from reference TRBV28 and TRBJ1-4): DVKVTQSSRYLVKRTGEKVFLECVQDMDHENMFWYRQDPGLGLRLIYFSYDVKMKEKGDIPEGYSVSREKKERFSLILESASTNQTSMYLCASSALGPTNEKLFFGSGTQLSVL.

V usage is TRBV3-1 (or the pseudogene TRBV3-2) and J usage is TRBJ2-2; a possible D gene is TRBD2 (5 bases). Germline V gene lookup returns CDR1 LGHDT and CDR2 YNNKEL (reference sequence). There are 13 residues in the CDR3. Trimming shortened V by 1 base and J by 7 bases, and 7 bases separated the two germline ends. In DNA form, the CDR3 reads TGTGCCAGCAGCCAAGGTGGGAGCGGGGAGCTGTTTTTT. It translates to CASSQGGSGELFF.

The V gene is TRBV28, the J gene TRBJ2-1, with TRBD2 matching 12 bases. In germline, CDR1 is MDHEN, CDR2 SYDVKM. V trimming: 5 bases; J trimming: 7 bases; junction bases outside the gene matches: 9. The CDR3 is 16 amino acids. DNA for the CDR3: TGTGCCAGCAGTACCCCTCTAGCGGGAGGGCCGAATGAGCAGTTCTTC. As protein: CASSTPLAGGPNEQFF.

CDR3 in DNA: TGTGCCAGCAGCTTGGGAGGGGGCTCTGGAAACACCATATATTTT. It translates to CASSLGGGSGNTIYF. J is TRBJ1-3 and V is TRBV5-5, with D perhaps matching TRBD1 (6 bases). Germline CDR1 is SGHKS and CDR2 is YYEKEE (reference sequence). Trimming took 0 bases from V and 0 from J, leaving 7 bases between them. This CDR3 has 15 amino acids.

The chain carries TRBV7-7 and TRBJ2-5; a weak D match, TRBD1 (6 bases). Trimming removed 5 bases at V and 3 bases at J, with 16 bases between. This CDR3 is built from 15 residues. CDR1 SSHAT and CDR2 FNYEAQ come from the germline V gene (reference sequence). The chain's CDR3 is CASSATQGGEETQYF. CDR3 nucleotide sequence: TGTGCCAGCAGCGCTACACAGGGTGGGGAAGAGACCCAGTACTTC.

The table lists this clone with a few counts. The chain carries TRBV28 and TRBJ1-1, with D unclear. The CDR3 totals 14 residues. With 7 bases removed from V and 1 base from J, the gap between germline ends came to 13 bases. CDR1 MDHEN and CDR2 SYDVKM come from the germline V gene. This chain's CDR3 is CASTPGFPNTEAFF. The DNA of the CDR3 is TGTGCCAGCACTCCGGGTTTTCCGAACACTGAAGCTTTCTTT. Drawing the rest from reference TRBV28 and TRBJ1-1, the complete variable domain is DVKVTQSSRYLVKRTGEKVFLECVQDMDHENMFWYRQDPGLGLRLIYFSYDVKMKEKGDIPEGYSVSREKKERFSLILESASTNQTSMYLCASTPGFPNTEAFFGQGTRLTVV.

The rearrangement uses TRBV5-4 and TRBJ2-2, with 8 bases fitting TRBD2. The CDR3 has 16 amino acids. The germline V gene has CDR1 SGHNT and CDR2 YYREEE (reference sequence). The V gene end was trimmed by 4 bases and the J gene end by 7 bases; junction bases not matched to a gene: 12. This CDR3 reads CASSTGTSRSSGELFF. The DNA of the CDR3 is TGTGCCAGCAGCACCGGGACTAGTCGGTCGAGCGGGGAGCTGTTTTTT.

The chain has TRBV7-9 and TRBJ2-5; D is ambiguous. V was shortened by 3 bases and J by 5 bases, with 13 bases between the two germline ends. The length of the CDR3 is 14 residues. CDR1 and CDR2 (germline): SEHNR, FQNEAQ (reference sequence). In nucleotides, the CDR3 is TGTGCCAGCAGCTTTGGTGCAGGCCGGGAGACCCAGTACTTC. It translates to CASSFGAGRETQYF. The complete variable domain, with remaining parts taken from reference TRBV7-9 and TRBJ2-5, reads DTGVSQNPRHKITKRGQNVTFRCDPISEHNRLYWYRQTLGQGPEFLTYFQNEAQLEKSRLLSDRFSAERPKGSFSTLEIQRTEQGDSAMYLCASSFGAGRETQYFGPGTRLLVL.

This clone was detected a few times. The gene calls are TRBV9 and TRBJ1-3, with D possibly TRBD1 on 5 matching bases. The V end lost 0 bases, the J end lost 4 bases, and 8 bases lay between the germline ends. The CDR3 has 14 amino acids. Germline V gene data show CDR1 as SGDLS and CDR2 as YYNGEE. CDR3 sequence (DNA): TGTGCCAGCAGCGTAGTGGACAACGGAAACACCATATATTTT. Encoded protein: CASSVVDNGNTIYF.

This chain connects TRBV5-1 to TRBJ2-3, with 9 nucleotides matching TRBD2. Germline CDR1 and CDR2: SGHRS and YFSETQ. CDR3 length: 18 amino acids. Trimming at V came to 4 bases and at J to 0 bases, leaving 12 bases not matched to a gene. The CDR3 loop reads CASSGRGTSSVSTDTQYF. CDR3 sequence (DNA): TGCGCCAGCAGCGGACGCGGGACTAGCTCCGTTAGCACAGATACGCAGTATTTT.

The V and J genes are TRBV6-5 and TRBJ1-1; D perhaps matches TRBD1 (6 bases). The V end lost 11 bases, the J end lost 5 bases, and 21 bases lay between the germline ends. The CDR3 has 14 residues. Germline lookup yields CDR1 MNHEY and CDR2 SVGAGI. CDR3 loop: CAGRGGGIWTEAFF. The CDR3 nucleotides are TGTGCCGGAAGAGGGGGGGGGATATGGACTGAAGCTTTCTTT.

The genes are TRBV4-1 and TRBJ2-7; TRBD1 matches at 7 bases. V dropped 4 bases and J dropped 2; count of bases not matched to a gene: 14. Germline values: CDR1 MGHRA, CDR2 YSYEKL. The CDR3 is 17 amino acids. Written as DNA, the CDR3 is TGCGCCAGCAGCCGCCTACCACAGGGGCCCCGAACCTACGAGCAGTACTTC. Amino acids: CASSRLPQGPRTYEQYF.

The rearrangement uses TRBV7-3 and TRBJ2-3, with 13 bases lining up with TRBD2. CDR1 is SGHTA, CDR2 FQGTGA, per germline. Trimming at V came to 4 bases and at J to 5 bases, leaving 6 bases not matched to a gene. This CDR3 comprises 16 residues. Here the CDR3 reads CASSSVLAGGKDTQYF. The CDR3, as DNA: TGTGCCAGCAGCTCAGTACTAGCGGGAGGGAAAGATACGCAGTATTTT.

This sequence joins TRBV11-2 and TRBJ2-1; D is uncertain. Trimming removed 5 bases at V and 7 bases at J, with 18 bases between. The CDR3 has 15 residues. From germline, CDR1 is SGHAT and CDR2 FQNNGV. CDR3 in amino acids: CASSPAVAVYNEQFF. The CDR3 coding sequence is TGTGCCAGCAGCCCGGCGGTAGCCGTCTATAATGAGCAGTTCTTC.

This clone was recorded only once. The CDR3 here is CASSSLADTQYF. The DNA of the CDR3 is TGTGCCAGCAGTTCCCTAGCAGATACGCAGTATTTT. The rearrangement joins TRBV6-5 to TRBJ2-3; no clear D. Trimming took 4 bases from V and 4 from J, leaving 6 bases between them. Per the germline V gene, CDR1 is MNHEY and CDR2 is SVGAGI. The CDR3 contains 12 residues.

The chain uses TRBV30 and TRBJ2-7; maybe TRBD1 (6 bases). The CDR3 consists of 13 residues. Trimming took off 6 bases at V and 3 bases at J, with 15 bases between the two ends. Germline V gene sequence: CDR1 GTSNPN, CDR2 SVGIG (reference sequence). The CDR3 region has the DNA TGTGCCTGTACCCGGGACAACTACTACGAGCAGTACTTC. This translates into CACTRDNYYEQYF.

The J gene is TRBJ1-4, the V gene TRBV6-4; weak D call: TRBD1 (5 bases). Germline V gene lookup returns CDR1 MRHNA and CDR2 SNTAGT. This CDR3 has 17 residues. Between the trimmed V and J ends, which lost 10 bases and 3 bases, there was a span of 24 bases. The CDR3 loop reads CAMDNRRFQPPNEKLFF. DNA of the CDR3: TGTGCCATGGATAACAGGCGCTTCCAACCACCTAATGAAAAACTGTTTTTT.

The chain is built from TRBV19 and TRBJ2-2, with D possibly matching TRBD1 (6 bases). V lost 9 bases to trimming and J lost 2 bases, with 25 bases between them. The germline CDR1 and CDR2 sequences are LNHDA and SQIVND (reference sequence). The CDR3 is 18 residues long. CDR3: CASKLRTAWIKNTGELFF. The CDR3 nucleotides read TGTGCCAGCAAACTCCGGACAGCCTGGATTAAAAACACCGGGGAGCTGTTTTTT.